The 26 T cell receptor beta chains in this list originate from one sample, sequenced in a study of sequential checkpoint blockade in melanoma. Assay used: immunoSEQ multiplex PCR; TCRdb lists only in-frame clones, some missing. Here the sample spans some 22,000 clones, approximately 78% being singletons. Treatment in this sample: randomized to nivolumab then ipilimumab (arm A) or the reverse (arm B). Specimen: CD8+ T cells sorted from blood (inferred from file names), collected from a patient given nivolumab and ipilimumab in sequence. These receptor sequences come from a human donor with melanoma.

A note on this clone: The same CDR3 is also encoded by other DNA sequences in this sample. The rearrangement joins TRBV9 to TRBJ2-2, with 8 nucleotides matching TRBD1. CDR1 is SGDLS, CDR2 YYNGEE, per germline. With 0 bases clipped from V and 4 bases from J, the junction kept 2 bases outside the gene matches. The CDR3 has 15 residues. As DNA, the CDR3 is TGTGCCAGCAGCGTAGAAACAGGGGGCACCGGGGAGCTGTTTTTT. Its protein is CASSVETGGTGELFF.

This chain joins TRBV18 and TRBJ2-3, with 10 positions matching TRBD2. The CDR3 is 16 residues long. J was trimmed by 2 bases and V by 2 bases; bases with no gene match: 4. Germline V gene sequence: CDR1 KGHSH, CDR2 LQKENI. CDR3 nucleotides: TGTGCCAGCTCACCAAGTCTAGCGGGAGTCACAGATACGCAGTATTTT. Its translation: CASSPSLAGVTDTQYF. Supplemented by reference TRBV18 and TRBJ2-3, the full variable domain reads NAGVMQNPRHLVRRRGQEARLRCSPMKGHSHVYWYRQLPEEGLKFMVYLQKENIIDESGMPKERFSAEFPKEGPSILRIQQVVRGDSAAYFCASSPSLAGVTDTQYFGPGTRLTVL.

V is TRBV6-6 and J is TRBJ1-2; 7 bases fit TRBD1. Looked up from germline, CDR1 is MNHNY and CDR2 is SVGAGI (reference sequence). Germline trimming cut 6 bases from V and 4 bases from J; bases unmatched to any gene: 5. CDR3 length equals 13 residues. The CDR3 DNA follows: TGTGCCAGCAGGCAGACAGGGTTCTATGGCTACACCTTC. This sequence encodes CASRQTGFYGYTF.

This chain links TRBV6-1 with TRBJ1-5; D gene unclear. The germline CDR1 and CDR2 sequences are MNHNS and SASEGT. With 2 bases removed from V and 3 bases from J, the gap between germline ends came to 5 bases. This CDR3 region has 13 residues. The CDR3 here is CASSETPNQPQHF. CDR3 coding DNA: TGTGCCAGCAGTGAAACACCCAATCAGCCCCAGCATTTT.

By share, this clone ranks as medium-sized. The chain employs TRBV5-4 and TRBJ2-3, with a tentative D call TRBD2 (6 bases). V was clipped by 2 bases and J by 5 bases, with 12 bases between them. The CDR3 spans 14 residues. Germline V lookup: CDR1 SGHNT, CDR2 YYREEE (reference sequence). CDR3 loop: CASSFWGVGDTQYF. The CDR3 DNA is TGTGCCAGCAGCTTTTGGGGGGTGGGAGATACGCAGTATTTT.

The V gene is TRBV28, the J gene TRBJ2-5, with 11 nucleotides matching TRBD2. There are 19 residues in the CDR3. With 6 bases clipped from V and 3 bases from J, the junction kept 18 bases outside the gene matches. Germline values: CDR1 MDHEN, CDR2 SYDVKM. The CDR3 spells CASSETTSGGPRGEETQYF. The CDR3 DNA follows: TGTGCCAGCAGCGAGACCACTAGCGGGGGCCCCAGGGGCGAAGAGACCCAGTACTTC.

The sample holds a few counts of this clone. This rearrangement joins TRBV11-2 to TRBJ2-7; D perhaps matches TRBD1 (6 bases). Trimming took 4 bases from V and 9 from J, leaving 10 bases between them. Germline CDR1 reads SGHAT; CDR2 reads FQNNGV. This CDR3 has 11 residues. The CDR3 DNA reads TGTGCCAGCAGCTCTATGACAGGGCAGTACTTC. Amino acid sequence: CASSSMTGQYF. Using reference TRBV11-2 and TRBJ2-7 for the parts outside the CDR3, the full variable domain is EAGVAQSPRYKIIEKRQSVAFWCNPISGHATLYWYQQILGQGPKLLIQFQNNGVVDDSQLPKDRFSAERLKGVDSTLKIQPAKLEDSAVYLCASSSMTGQYFGPGTRLTVT.

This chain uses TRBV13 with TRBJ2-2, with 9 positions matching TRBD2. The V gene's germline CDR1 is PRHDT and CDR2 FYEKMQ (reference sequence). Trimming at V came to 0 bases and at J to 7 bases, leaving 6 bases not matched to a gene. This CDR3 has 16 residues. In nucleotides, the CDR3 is TGTGCCAGCAGCTTAGGCCTAGCGGGGAGCGACGGGGAGCTGTTTTTT. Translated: CASSLGLAGSDGELFF.

The CDR3 loop is CASSFLRGTERLNTEAFF. The CDR3 DNA reads TGTGCCAGCAGCTTCCTCCGGGGGACAGAAAGGTTGAACACTGAAGCTTTCTTT. The gene calls are TRBV21-1 and TRBJ1-1; the table's D call TRBD1 went unverified against the DNA. TRBV21-1 is a documented pseudogene. The CDR3 sequence is 18 residues long.

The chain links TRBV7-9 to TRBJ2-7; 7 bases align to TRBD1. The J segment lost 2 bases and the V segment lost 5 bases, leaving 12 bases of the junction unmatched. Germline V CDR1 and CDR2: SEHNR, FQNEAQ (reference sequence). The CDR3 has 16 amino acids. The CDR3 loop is CASSPSPGQITYEQYF. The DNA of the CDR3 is TGTGCCAGCAGCCCCAGCCCGGGACAGATTACCTACGAGCAGTACTTC.

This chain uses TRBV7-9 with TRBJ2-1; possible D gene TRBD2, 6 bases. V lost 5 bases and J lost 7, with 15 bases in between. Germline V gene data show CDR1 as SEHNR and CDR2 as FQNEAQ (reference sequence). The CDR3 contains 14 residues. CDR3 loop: CASSPTSTVNEQFF. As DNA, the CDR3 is TGTGCCAGCAGCCCGACTAGTACTGTTAATGAGCAGTTCTTC.

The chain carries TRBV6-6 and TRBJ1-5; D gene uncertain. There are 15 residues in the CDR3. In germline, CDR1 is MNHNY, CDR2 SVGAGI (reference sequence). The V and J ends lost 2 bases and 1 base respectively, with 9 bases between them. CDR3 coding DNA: TGTGCCAGCAGTTACGGAGTTGGGAGCAATCAGCCCCAGCATTTT. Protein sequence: CASSYGVGSNQPQHF.

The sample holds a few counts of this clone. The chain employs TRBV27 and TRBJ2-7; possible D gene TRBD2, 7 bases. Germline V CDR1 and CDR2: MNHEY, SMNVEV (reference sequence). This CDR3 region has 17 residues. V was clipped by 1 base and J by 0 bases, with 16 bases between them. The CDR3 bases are TGTGCCAGCAGTTTATTAGGGGGGGGTATAAGCTCCTACGAGCAGTACTTC. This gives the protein CASSLLGGGISSYEQYF.

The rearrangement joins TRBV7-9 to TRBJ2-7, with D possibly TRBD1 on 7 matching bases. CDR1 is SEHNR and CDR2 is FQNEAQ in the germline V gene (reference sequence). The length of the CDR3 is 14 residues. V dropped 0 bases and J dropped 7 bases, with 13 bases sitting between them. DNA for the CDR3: TGTGCCAGCAGCTTAGCGGAGGGGGCTGGTGAGCAGTACTTC. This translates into CASSLAEGAGEQYF.

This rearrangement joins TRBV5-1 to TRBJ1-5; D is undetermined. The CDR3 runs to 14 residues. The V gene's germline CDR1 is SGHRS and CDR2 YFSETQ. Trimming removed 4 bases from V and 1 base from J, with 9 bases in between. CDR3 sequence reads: CASSPGISNQPQHF. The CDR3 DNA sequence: TGCGCCAGCAGCCCGGGGATCAGCAATCAGCCCCAGCATTTT.

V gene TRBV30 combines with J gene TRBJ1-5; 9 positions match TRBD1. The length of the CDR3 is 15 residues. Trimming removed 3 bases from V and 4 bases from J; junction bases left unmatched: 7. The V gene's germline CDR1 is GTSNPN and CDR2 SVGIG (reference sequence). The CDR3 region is CAWSTGTGINQPQHF. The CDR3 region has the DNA TGTGCCTGGAGCACCGGGACAGGGATTAATCAGCCCCAGCATTTT.

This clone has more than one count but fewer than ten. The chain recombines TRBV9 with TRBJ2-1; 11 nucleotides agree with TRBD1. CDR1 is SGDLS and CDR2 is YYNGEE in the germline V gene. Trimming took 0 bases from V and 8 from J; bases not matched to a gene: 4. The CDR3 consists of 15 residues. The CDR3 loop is CASSVGDRGLDEQFF. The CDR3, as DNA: TGTGCCAGCAGCGTAGGGGACAGGGGGTTGGATGAGCAGTTCTTC.

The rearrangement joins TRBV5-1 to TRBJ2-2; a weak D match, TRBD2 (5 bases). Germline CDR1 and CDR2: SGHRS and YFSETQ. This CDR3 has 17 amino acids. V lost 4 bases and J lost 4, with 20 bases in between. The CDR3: CASSPEDRSWGTGELFF. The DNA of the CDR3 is TGCGCCAGCAGCCCGGAGGACCGATCCTGGGGCACCGGGGAGCTGTTTTTT.

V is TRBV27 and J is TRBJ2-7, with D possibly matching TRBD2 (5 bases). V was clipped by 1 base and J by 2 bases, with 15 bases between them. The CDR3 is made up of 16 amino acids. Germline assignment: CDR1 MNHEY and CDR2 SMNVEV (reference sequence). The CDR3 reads CASSLFVGVGAYEQYF. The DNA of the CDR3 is TGTGCCAGCAGTTTATTCGTCGGGGTCGGGGCCTACGAGCAGTACTTC.

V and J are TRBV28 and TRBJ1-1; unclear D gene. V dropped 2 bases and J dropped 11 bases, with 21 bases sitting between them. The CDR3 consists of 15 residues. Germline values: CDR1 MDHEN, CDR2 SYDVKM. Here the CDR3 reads CASSLLRGPAGAAFF. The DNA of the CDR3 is TGTGCCAGCAGTTTACTTAGAGGGCCGGCGGGTGCGGCTTTCTTT.

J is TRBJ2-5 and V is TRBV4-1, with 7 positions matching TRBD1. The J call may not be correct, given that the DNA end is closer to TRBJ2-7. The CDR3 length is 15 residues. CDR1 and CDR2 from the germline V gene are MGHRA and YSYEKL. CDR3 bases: TGCGCCAGCAGCCAAAGTTGGGACAGCCTTCTCGAGCAGTACTTC. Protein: CASSQSWDSLLEQYF.

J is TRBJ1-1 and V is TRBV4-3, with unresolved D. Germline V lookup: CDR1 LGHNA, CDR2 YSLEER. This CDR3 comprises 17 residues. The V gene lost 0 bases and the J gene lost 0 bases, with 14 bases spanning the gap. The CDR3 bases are TGCGCCAGCAGCCAAGATGTCGAGAGCGGTATGAACACTGAAGCTTTCTTT. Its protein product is CASSQDVESGMNTEAFF.

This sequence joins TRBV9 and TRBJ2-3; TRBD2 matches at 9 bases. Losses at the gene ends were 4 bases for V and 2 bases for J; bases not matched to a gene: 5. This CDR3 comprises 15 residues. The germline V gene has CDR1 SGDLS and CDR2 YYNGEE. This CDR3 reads CASSIGTSPTDTQYF. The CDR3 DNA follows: TGTGCCAGCAGCATCGGGACTAGCCCCACAGATACGCAGTATTTT. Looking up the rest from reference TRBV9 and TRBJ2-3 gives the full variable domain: DSGVTQTPKHLITATGQRVTLRCSPRSGDLSVYWYQQSLDQGLQFLIQYYNGEERAKGNILERFSAQQFPDLHSELNLSSLELGDSALYFCASSIGTSPTDTQYFGPGTRLTVL.

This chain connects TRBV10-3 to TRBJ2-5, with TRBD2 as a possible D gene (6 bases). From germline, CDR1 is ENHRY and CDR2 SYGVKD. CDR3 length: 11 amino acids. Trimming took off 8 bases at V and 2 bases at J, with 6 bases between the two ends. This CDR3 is CAIGGQETQYF. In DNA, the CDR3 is TGTGCCATCGGAGGGCAAGAGACCCAGTACTTC.

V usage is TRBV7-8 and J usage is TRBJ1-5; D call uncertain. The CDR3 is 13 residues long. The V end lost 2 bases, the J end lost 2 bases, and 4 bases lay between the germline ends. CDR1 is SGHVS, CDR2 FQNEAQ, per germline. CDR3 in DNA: TGTGCCAGCAGCTTATCTCGCAATCAGCCCCAGCATTTT. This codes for CASSLSRNQPQHF.

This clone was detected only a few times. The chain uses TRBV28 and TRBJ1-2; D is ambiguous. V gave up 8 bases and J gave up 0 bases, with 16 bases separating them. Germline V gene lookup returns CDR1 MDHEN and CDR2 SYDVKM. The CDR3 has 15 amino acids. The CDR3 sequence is CASLGAGRANYGYTF. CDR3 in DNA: TGTGCCAGCCTGGGAGCAGGTCGAGCTAACTATGGCTACACCTTC.